The 5 T cell receptor beta chains below come from one sample, sequenced in a study of T cell repertoires in cytomegalovirus infection. TCRdb fed the reads into MiXCR, producing one record per CDR3 protein. The sample holds 350,000 to 450,000 distinct CDR3 sequences, 15% to 20% seen once. Sample: PBMCs. These receptors all stem from a human donor in good health (CMV status not recorded). Some clones in this sample may be carry-over from other donors' samples.

This chain joins TRBV6-8 and TRBJ2-1; D is possibly TRBD2 (6 bases). Germline-derived CDR1 and CDR2 are MNHGY and SAAAGT. CDR3 length equals 15 residues. The V and J ends lost 6 bases and 7 bases respectively, with 19 bases between them. The CDR3: CASSLSGEYTNEQFF. CDR3 nucleotides: TGTGCCAGCAGCCTGTCGGGGGAATATACAAATGAGCAGTTCTTC.

Ten or more counts support this clonotype. The V call is TRBV27, the J call TRBJ1-1, with D perhaps TRBD1 (5 bases). V gave up 2 bases and J gave up 4 bases, with 8 bases separating them. Germline CDR1 MNHEY, CDR2 SMNVEV (reference sequence). The CDR3 length is 13 residues. Written as DNA, the CDR3 is TGTGCCAGCAGTTTAGAGGGGACCACTGAAGCTTTCTTT. Translated: CASSLEGTTEAFF.

The rearrangement joins TRBV2 to TRBJ2-1, with 9 bases identical to TRBD1. The CDR3 runs to 14 residues. The germline V gene has CDR1 SNHLY and CDR2 FYNNEI. Losses at the gene ends were 8 bases for V and 4 bases for J; bases not matched to a gene: 6. The CDR3 nucleotides are TGTGCCAGCCAGACGGGACAGGGTTACAATGAGCAGTTCTTC. It yields the protein CASQTGQGYNEQFF.

The rearrangement uses TRBV6-6 and TRBJ2-7; a possible D gene is TRBD1 (6 bases). The ends were cut back, 5 bases at V and 7 bases at J, with 12 bases in the middle. From germline, CDR1 is MNHNY and CDR2 SVGAGI (reference sequence). CDR3 length: 12 residues. The CDR3 region is CASSRQVGEQYF. The CDR3 coding sequence is TGTGCCAGCAGTCGACAGGTTGGAGAGCAGTACTTC.

A few counts support this clonotype. The gene calls are TRBV7-2 and TRBJ2-1; 8 nucleotides agree with TRBD2. Germline CDR1 and CDR2: SGHTA and FQGNSA. V was clipped by 4 bases and J by 15 bases; unmatched bases: 8. The CDR3 extends over 12 amino acids. In DNA form, the CDR3 reads TGTGCCAGCAGCTCCCCCGGGAGGGATCCGTTCTTC. The encoded protein is CASSSPGRDPFF.